This TCR beta chain was found in a study of T cell responses to AZD1222 COVID-19 vaccine. Clones were read by immunoSEQ multiplex PCR, and TCRdb kept only the in-frame ones, dropping some. The sample has about 150,000 clones; about 90% are singletons. This CDR3 contains 15 residues. This receptor was obtained from an adult who received the AZD1222 COVID-19 vaccine. The genes are TRBV21-1 and TRBJ2-1; TRBD2 reflects the table's D call only, with no check against the DNA. TRBV21-1 is a listed pseudogene. The sequencing used peripheral blood, collected 28 days after the second AZD1222 dose. The CDR3 nucleotides are TGTGCCAGCAGCCGTAGCGGGAGGTCCTACAATGAGCAGTTCTTC. As protein: CASSRSGRSYNEQFF.